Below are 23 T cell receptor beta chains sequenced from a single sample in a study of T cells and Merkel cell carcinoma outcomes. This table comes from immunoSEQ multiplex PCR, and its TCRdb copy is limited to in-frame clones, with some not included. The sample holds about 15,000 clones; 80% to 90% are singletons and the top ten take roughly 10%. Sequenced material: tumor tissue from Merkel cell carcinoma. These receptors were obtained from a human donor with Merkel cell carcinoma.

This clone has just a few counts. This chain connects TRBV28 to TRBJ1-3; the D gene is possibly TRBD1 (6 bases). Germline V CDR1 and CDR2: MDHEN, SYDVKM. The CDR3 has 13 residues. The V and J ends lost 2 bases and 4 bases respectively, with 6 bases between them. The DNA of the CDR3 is TGTGCCAGCAGTTTAGGGACAGGAAACACCATATATTTT. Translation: CASSLGTGNTIYF.

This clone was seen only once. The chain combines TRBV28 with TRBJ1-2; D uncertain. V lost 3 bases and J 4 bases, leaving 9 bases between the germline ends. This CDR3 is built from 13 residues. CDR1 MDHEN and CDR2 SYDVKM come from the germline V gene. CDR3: CASSFGPFYGYTF. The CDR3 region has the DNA TGTGCCAGCAGTTTCGGACCTTTCTATGGCTACACCTTC.

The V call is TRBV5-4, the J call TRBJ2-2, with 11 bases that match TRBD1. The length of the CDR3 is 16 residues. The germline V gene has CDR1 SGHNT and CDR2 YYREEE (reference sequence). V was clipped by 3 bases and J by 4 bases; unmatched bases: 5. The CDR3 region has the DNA TGTGCCAGCAGCTACGGACAGGGGGCCGGCACCGGGGAGCTGTTTTTT. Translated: CASSYGQGAGTGELFF. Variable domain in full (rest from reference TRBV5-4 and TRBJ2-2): ETGVTQSPTHLIKTRGQQVTLRCSSQSGHNTVSWYQQALGQGPQFIFQYYREEENGRGNFPPRFSGLQFPNYSSELNVNALELDDSALYLCASSYGQGAGTGELFFGEGSRLTVL.

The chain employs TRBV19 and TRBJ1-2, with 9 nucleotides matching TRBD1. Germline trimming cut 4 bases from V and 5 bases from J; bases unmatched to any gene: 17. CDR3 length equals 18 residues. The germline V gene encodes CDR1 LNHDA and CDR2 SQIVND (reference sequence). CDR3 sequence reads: CASSNLPGQGFLGYGYTF. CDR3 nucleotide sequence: TGTGCCAGTAGTAACCTTCCGGGACAGGGATTCTTAGGTTATGGCTACACCTTC.

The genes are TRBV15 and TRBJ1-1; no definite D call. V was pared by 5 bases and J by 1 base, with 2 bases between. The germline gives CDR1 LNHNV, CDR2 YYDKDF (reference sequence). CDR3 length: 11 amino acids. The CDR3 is CATSENTEAFF. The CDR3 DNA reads TGTGCCACCAGCGAGAACACTGAAGCTTTCTTT.

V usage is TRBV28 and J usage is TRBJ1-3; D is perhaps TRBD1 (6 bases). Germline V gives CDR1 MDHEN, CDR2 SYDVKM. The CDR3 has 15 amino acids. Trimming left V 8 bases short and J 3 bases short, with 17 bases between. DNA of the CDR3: TGTGCCAGCCGGAGCTGGGGGGCGAGTGGAAACACCATATATTTT. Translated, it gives CASRSWGASGNTIYF.

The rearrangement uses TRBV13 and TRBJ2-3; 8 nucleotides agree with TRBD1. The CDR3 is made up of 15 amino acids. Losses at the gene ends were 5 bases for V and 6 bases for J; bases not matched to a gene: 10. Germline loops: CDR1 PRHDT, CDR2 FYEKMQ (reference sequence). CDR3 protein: CASSPRTGIGDTQYF. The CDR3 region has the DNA TGTGCCAGCAGCCCGCGGACAGGGATTGGTGATACGCAGTATTTT.

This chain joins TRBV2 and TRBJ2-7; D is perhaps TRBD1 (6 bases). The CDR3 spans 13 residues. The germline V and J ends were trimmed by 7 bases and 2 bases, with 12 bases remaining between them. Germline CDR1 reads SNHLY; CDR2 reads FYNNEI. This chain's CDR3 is CASNRQEAYEQYF. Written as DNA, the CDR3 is TGTGCCAGCAACAGACAGGAAGCCTACGAGCAGTACTTC.

CDR3 in DNA: TGCAGCTCAAACCATCATGACAGGGGGAACAATGAGCAGTTCTTC. It codes for CSSNHHDRGNNEQFF. The chain combines TRBV29-1 with TRBJ2-1; the match to TRBD1 covers 9 bases. The CDR3 is 15 amino acids. The V segment lost 8 bases and the J segment 5 bases; nucleotides outside the gene matches: 13. The germline V gene encodes CDR1 SQVTM and CDR2 ANQGSEA.

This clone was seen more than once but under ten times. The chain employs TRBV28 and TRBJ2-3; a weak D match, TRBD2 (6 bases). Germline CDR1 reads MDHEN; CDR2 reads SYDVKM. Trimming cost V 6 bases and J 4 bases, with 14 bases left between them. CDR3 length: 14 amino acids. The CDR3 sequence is CASRRTGASDTQYF. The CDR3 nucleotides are TGTGCCAGCAGGAGAACGGGAGCATCAGATACGCAGTATTTT.

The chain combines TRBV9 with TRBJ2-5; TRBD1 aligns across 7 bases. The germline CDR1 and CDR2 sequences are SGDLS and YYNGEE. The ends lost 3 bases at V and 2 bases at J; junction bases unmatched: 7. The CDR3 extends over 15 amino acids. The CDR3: CASSAPHRGQETQYF. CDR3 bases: TGTGCCAGCAGCGCACCTCACAGGGGACAAGAGACCCAGTACTTC.

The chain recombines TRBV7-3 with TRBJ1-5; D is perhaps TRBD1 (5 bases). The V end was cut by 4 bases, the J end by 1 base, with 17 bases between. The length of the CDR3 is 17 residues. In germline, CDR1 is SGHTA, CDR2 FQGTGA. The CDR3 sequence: CASSSLPGGRSNQPQHF. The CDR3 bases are TGTGCCAGCAGCTCACTACCGGGGGGTCGGAGCAATCAGCCCCAGCATTTT.

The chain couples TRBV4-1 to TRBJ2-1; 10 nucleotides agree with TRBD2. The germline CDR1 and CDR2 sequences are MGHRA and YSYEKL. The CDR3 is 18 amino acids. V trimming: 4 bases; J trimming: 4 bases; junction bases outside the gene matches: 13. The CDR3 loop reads CASSRESSSGSRYNEQFF. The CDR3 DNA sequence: TGCGCCAGCAGCCGCGAATCTTCTAGCGGGAGTAGGTACAATGAGCAGTTCTTC.

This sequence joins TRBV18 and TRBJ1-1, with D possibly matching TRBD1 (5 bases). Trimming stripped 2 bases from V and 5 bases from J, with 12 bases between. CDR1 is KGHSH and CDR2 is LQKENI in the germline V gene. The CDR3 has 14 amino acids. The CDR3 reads CASSPDPRGTEAFF. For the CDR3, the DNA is TGTGCCAGCTCACCAGACCCGCGGGGGACTGAAGCTTTCTTT.

In DNA, the CDR3 is TGTGCCACCAGCAGGCCGAGGAGTCTATATGGCTACACCTTC. Translating it yields CATSRPRSLYGYTF. The rearrangement uses TRBV15 and TRBJ1-2; the D is unclear. Germline CDR1 and CDR2: LNHNV and YYDKDF (reference sequence). The CDR3 covers 14 residues. Trimming shortened V by 3 bases and J by 5 bases, and 13 bases separated the two germline ends.

Here the CDR3 reads CASSETGNSPLHF. The CDR3 DNA sequence: TGTGCCAGCAGTGAGACAGGGAATTCACCCCTCCACTTT. The gene calls are TRBV6-1 and TRBJ1-6; 7 bases map to TRBD1. The CDR3 totals 13 residues. CDR1 and CDR2 (germline): MNHNS, SASEGT. V was pared by 3 bases and J by 7 bases, with 0 bases of the junction left unmatched.

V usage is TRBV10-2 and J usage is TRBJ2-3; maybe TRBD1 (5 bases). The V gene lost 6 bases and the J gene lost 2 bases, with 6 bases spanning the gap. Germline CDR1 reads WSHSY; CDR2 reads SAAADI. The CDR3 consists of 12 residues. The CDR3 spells CASRGPTDTQYF. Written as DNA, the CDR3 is TGCGCCAGCAGGGGGCCCACAGATACGCAGTATTTT.

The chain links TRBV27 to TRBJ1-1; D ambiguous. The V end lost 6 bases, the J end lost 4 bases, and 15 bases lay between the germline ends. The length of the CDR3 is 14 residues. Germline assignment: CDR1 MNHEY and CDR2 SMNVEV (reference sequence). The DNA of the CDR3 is TGTGCCAGCAGCCCCTTAGTGGGTAGCACTGAAGCTTTCTTT. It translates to CASSPLVGSTEAFF.

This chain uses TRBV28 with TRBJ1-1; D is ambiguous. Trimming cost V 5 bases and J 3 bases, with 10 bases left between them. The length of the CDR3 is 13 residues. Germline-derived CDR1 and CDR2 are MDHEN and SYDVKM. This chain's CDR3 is CASSPFIDTEAFF. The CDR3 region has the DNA TGTGCCAGCAGTCCCTTTATCGACACTGAAGCTTTCTTT.

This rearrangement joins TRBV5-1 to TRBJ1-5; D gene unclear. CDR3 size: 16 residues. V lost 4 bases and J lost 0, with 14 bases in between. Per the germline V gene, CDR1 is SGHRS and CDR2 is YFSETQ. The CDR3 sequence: CASSLGSSYSNQPQHF. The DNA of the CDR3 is TGCGCCAGCAGCCTCGGGTCGAGCTATAGCAATCAGCCCCAGCATTTT.

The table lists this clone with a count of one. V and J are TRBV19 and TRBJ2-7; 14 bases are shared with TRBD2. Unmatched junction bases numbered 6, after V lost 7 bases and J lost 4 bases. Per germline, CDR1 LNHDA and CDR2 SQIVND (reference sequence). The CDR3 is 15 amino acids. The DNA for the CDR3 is TGTGCCAGTACCGCGGGACTAGCGGGAGCGTACGAGCAGTACTTC. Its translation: CASTAGLAGAYEQYF.

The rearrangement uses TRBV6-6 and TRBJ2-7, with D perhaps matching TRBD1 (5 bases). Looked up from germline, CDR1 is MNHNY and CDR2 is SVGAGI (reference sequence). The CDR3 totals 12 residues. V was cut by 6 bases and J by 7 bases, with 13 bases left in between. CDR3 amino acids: CASSPTEWEQYF. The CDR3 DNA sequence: TGTGCCAGCAGCCCGACAGAATGGGAGCAGTACTTC.

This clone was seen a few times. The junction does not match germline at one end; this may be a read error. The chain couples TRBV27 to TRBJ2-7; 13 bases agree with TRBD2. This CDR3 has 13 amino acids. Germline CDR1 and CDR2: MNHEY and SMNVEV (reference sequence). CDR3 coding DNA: TGTGCCAGCAGTCCCGGGACTAGCGGGGCCCCTCTGTTC. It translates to CASSPGTSGAPLF.